This T cell receptor beta chain emerged from a study of early T cells in non-severe SARS-CoV-2 infection. With V trimmed by 5 bases and J by 6 bases, 6 bases remained unmatched. CDR3 length: 14 residues. Looked up from germline, CDR1 is MNHEY and CDR2 is SVGAGI. The protocol attached unique molecular identifiers to individual cDNA molecules. MiXCR, run by TCRdb on the 5' RACE reads, gives a single entry per CDR3 protein. Among 70,000 to 75,000 distinct CDR3 sequences listed, approximately 12% were seen once. The sequenced material came from whole blood. J is TRBJ2-1 and V is TRBV6-5; 8 bases align to TRBD2. This receptor was identified in an adult who was a healthcare worker with PCR-confirmed SARS-CoV-2 infection or an uninfected control (not recorded which). CDR3 coding DNA: TGTGCCAGCAGTCCCGGGACTAGACTCAATGAGCAGTTCTTC. Translated: CASSPGTRLNEQFF.